The 29 T cell receptor beta chains below were found in one sample sequenced in a study of PD-1 blockade in classical Hodgkin lymphoma. Repertoires were generated with immunoSEQ multiplex PCR, while TCRdb's copy carries only in-frame clones and drops some. The sample consists of roughly 12,000 clones, roughly four fifths of them appearing once. There was relapse after autologous stem cell transplantation in every patient, and there was variation in brentuximab vedotin exposure. The material sequenced was peripheral blood mononuclear cells (PBMCs), taken at baseline. These receptor sequences come from a human donor with classical Hodgkin lymphoma.

This clone is labeled as medium-sized. The V and J genes are TRBV19 and TRBJ1-1, with D hard to call. V was cut by 9 bases and J by 2 bases, with 13 bases left in between. CDR3 size: 13 residues. CDR1 is LNHDA, CDR2 SQIVND, per germline (reference sequence). The CDR3 is CASRKDPNTEAFF. The CDR3 region has the DNA TGTGCCAGCAGGAAGGACCCAAACACTGAAGCTTTCTTT. Looking up the rest from reference TRBV19 and TRBJ1-1 gives the full variable domain: DGGITQSPKYLFRKEGQNVTLSCEQNLNHDAMYWYRQDPGQGLRLIYYSQIVNDFQKGDIAEGYSVSREKKESFPLTVTSAQKNPTAFYLCASRKDPNTEAFFGQGTRLTVV.

The J gene is TRBJ2-7, the V gene TRBV11-3, with D possibly TRBD2 on 5 matching bases. V dropped 3 bases and J dropped 6 bases, with 12 bases sitting between them. This CDR3 comprises 13 residues. Germline CDR1 is SGHNT and CDR2 is YENEEA. Here the CDR3 DNA reads TGTGCCAGCAGCTTGACACGTGAGGGCGAGCAGTACTTC. Its translation: CASSLTREGEQYF.

This chain links TRBV29-1 with TRBJ2-4, with 8 positions matching TRBD1. The CDR3 extends over 14 amino acids. The trim removed 4 bases at V and 8 bases at J, leaving 10 bases unmatched. CDR1 and CDR2 from the germline V gene are SQVTM and ANQGSEA. The CDR3 protein is CSVGGGQGRDIQYF. In nucleotides, the CDR3 is TGCAGCGTTGGGGGCGGACAGGGCAGGGACATTCAGTACTTC. The full variable domain, in which reference TRBV29-1 and TRBJ2-4 provide the parts outside the CDR3, is SAVISQKPSRDICQRGTSLTIQCQVDSQVTMMFWYRQQPGQSLTLIATANQGSEATYESGFVIDKFPISRPNLTFSTLTVSNMSPEDSSIYLCSVGGGQGRDIQYFGAGTRLSVL.

The CDR3 DNA reads as TGTGCCAGCAGTTTACCCACGAACACTGAAGCTTTCTTT. Protein: CASSLPTNTEAFF. V is TRBV2 and J is TRBJ1-1; D remains unclear. Germline V gene data show CDR1 as SNHLY and CDR2 as FYNNEI. The CDR3 runs to 13 residues. Trimming shortened V by 5 bases and J by 1 base, and 8 bases separated the two germline ends.

V and J are TRBV5-1 and TRBJ1-6; D possibly corresponds to TRBD1 (6 bases). The CDR3 extends over 15 amino acids. Trimming shortened V by 6 bases and J by 3 bases, and 13 bases separated the two germline ends. Germline CDR1 is SGHRS and CDR2 is YFSETQ. CDR3: CASKSRGDYNSPLHF. In DNA form, the CDR3 reads TGCGCCAGCAAGTCTAGGGGGGACTATAATTCACCCCTCCACTTT.

V gene TRBV7-9 combines with J gene TRBJ1-2, with D perhaps TRBD1 (5 bases). The germline CDR1 and CDR2 sequences are SEHNR and FQNEAQ (reference sequence). The CDR3 has 14 amino acids. With 6 bases removed from V and 4 bases from J, the gap between germline ends came to 15 bases. The CDR3 DNA reads TGTGCCAGCAGTCCCGGACAAGTCCTCTATGGCTACACCTTC. It translates to CASSPGQVLYGYTF.

The chain combines TRBV7-9 with TRBJ2-1, with TRBD2 matching 9 bases. The CDR3 is 17 residues long. V was clipped by 4 bases and J by 0 bases; unmatched bases: 7. CDR1 and CDR2 (germline): SEHNR, FQNEAQ (reference sequence). The CDR3 coding sequence is TGTGCCAGCAGCTCTTATAGCGGGGGCCTCTCCTACAATGAGCAGTTCTTC. As protein: CASSSYSGGLSYNEQFF.

This rearrangement joins TRBV19 to TRBJ2-1; D unclear. Trimming pared 1 base from V and 1 base from J, leaving 5 bases between. The CDR3 is made up of 14 amino acids. CDR1 LNHDA and CDR2 SQIVND come from the germline V gene (reference sequence). In nucleotides, the CDR3 is TGTGCCAGTAGTATAGGCCAGTCCTACAATGAGCAGTTCTTC. This sequence encodes CASSIGQSYNEQFF.

The gene calls are TRBV5-5 and TRBJ2-2; 7 bases are a match to TRBD2. Trimming cost V 1 base and J 1 base; bases outside gene matches: 4. CDR1 and CDR2 (germline): SGHKS, YYEKEE (reference sequence). This CDR3 has 16 amino acids. The CDR3 nucleotides are TGTGCCAGCAGCTTGCGAGCGGGGCTGAACACCGGGGAGCTGTTTTTT. Translating gives CASSLRAGLNTGELFF.

The genes are TRBV2 and TRBJ1-6; 8 nucleotides match TRBD1. V dropped 6 bases and J dropped 9; count of bases not matched to a gene: 7. The CDR3 runs 14 residues. Per germline, CDR1 SNHLY and CDR2 FYNNEI. CDR3 loop: CASRVTGEGSPLHF. The CDR3, as DNA: TGTGCCAGCAGAGTGACAGGGGAGGGTTCACCCCTCCACTTT.

The V and J genes are TRBV18 and TRBJ2-5; the D is unclear. The CDR3 runs to 14 residues. Germline CDR1 KGHSH, CDR2 LQKENI. Trimming cost V 4 bases and J 1 base, with 10 bases left between them. The CDR3 DNA follows: TGTGCCAGCTCACTTAAATTCCGCCAAGAGACCCAGTACTTC. It specifies CASSLKFRQETQYF.

The rearrangement links TRBV7-6 to TRBJ2-1; 9 bases fit TRBD1. The CDR3 is 14 amino acids. Germline trimming cut 4 bases from V and 9 bases from J; bases unmatched to any gene: 7. In germline, CDR1 is SGHVS, CDR2 FNYEAQ. Written as DNA, the CDR3 is TGTGCCAGCAGCTCTCGGACAGGGGCAAGTGAGCAGTTCTTC. Residues: CASSSRTGASEQFF.

This chain joins TRBV21-1 and TRBJ2-7; the table gives TRBD1 as D, unverified against the DNA. TRBV21-1 is classified as a pseudogene. The CDR3 has 14 residues. The CDR3 loop is CASSRGTGVYEQYV. CDR3 in DNA: TGTGCCAGCAGCAGAGGGACAGGGGTCTACGAGCAGTACGTC.

This clone was counted once. The chain is built from TRBV23-1 and TRBJ1-5; D unclear. TRBV23-1 is flagged as an ORF with uncertain function. V dropped 0 bases and J dropped 9 bases, with 9 bases sitting between them. The CDR3 covers 13 residues. Here the CDR3 reads CASSQSAGWPQHF. Written as DNA, the CDR3 is TGCGCCAGCAGTCAATCGGCAGGCTGGCCCCAGCATTTT.

The rearrangement uses TRBV4-1 and TRBJ1-2, with D possibly being TRBD1 (5 bases). CDR3 length equals 15 residues. Deletions cut 4 bases from V and 4 bases from J, with 16 bases between. Germline V CDR1 and CDR2: MGHRA, YSYEKL. CDR3 in DNA: TGCGCCAGCAGCCGGGACGATGGAGGTGTCTATGGCTACACCTTC. Translated, it gives CASSRDDGGVYGYTF.

V gene TRBV6-6 combines with J gene TRBJ2-5; D may be TRBD2 (5 bases). With 2 bases removed from V and 10 bases from J, the gap between germline ends came to 14 bases. The germline gives CDR1 MNHNY, CDR2 SVGAGI (reference sequence). This CDR3 spans 13 amino acids. The CDR3 sequence is CASSYNHGSGQYF. DNA for the CDR3: TGTGCCAGCAGTTACAATCATGGGAGCGGCCAGTACTTC.

The gene calls are TRBV6-1 and TRBJ1-2; D perhaps matches TRBD1 (5 bases). Between the trimmed V and J ends, which lost 11 bases and 1 base, there was a span of 14 bases. The CDR3 has 13 amino acids. Looked up from germline, CDR1 is MNHNS and CDR2 is SASEGT. In DNA form, the CDR3 reads TGTGCCCTCTCCGGGGACTTTAACTATGGCTACACCTTC. This translates into CALSGDFNYGYTF.

The chain recombines TRBV7-9 with TRBJ2-3; 11 bases line up with TRBD2. The CDR3 runs to 17 residues. Germline V gene data show CDR1 as SEHNR and CDR2 as FQNEAQ (reference sequence). After removal of 5 bases from V and 0 bases from J, the junction contained 7 bases not matched to a gene. This CDR3 is CASSVGTSGLSTDTQYF. Written as DNA, the CDR3 is TGTGCCAGCAGCGTCGGGACTAGCGGCCTAAGCACAGATACGCAGTATTTT.

The gene calls are TRBV7-2 and TRBJ2-5, with 11 bases matching TRBD2. Germline V gives CDR1 SGHTA, CDR2 FQGNSA. The CDR3 is made up of 15 amino acids. After removal of 6 bases from V and 3 bases from J, the junction contained 6 bases not matched to a gene. The CDR3, as DNA: TGTGCCAGCAGTCATGCGGGACTAGCGGAAGAGACCCAGTACTTC. Translated, it gives CASSHAGLAEETQYF. Using reference TRBV7-2 and TRBJ2-5 for the parts outside the CDR3, the full variable domain is GAGVSQSPSNKVTEKGKDVELRCDPISGHTALYWYRQSLGQGLEFLIYFQGNSAPDKSGLPSDRFSAERTGGSVSTLTIQRTQQEDSAVYLCASSHAGLAEETQYFGPGTRLLVL.

The chain joins TRBV30 to TRBJ1-2; possibly TRBD1 for D (5 bases). CDR1 GTSNPN and CDR2 SVGIG come from the germline V gene (reference sequence). The CDR3 consists of 14 residues. V was pared by 2 bases and J by 0 bases, with 10 bases between. CDR3 DNA sequence: TGTGCCTGGAGTTGGCAGGGCCCTAACTATGGCTACACCTTC. Protein: CAWSWQGPNYGYTF.

The chain is built from TRBV7-9 and TRBJ2-7; 7 bases align to TRBD2. Germline loops: CDR1 SEHNR, CDR2 FQNEAQ (reference sequence). The CDR3 consists of 16 residues. Trimming removed 4 bases from V and 3 bases from J; junction bases left unmatched: 12. The chain's CDR3 is CASSSGWAGVNYEQYV. In nucleotides, the CDR3 is TGTGCCAGCAGCTCCGGTTGGGCGGGGGTGAACTACGAGCAGTACGTC.

V and J are TRBV6-5 and TRBJ2-2; D not resolved. Germline CDR1 MNHEY, CDR2 SVGAGI. The ends were cut back, 4 bases at V and 2 bases at J, with 2 bases in the middle. This CDR3 region has 12 residues. The CDR3 DNA follows: TGTGCCAGCAGTTTTAACACCGGGGAGCTGTTTTTT. Translation: CASSFNTGELFF.

This sequence joins TRBV12-5 and TRBJ2-5; TRBD1 aligns across 7 bases. The CDR3 sequence is 13 residues long. Germline lookup yields CDR1 LGHNT and CDR2 FRNRAP. V trimming: 6 bases; J trimming: 5 bases; junction bases outside the gene matches: 6. Here the CDR3 reads CASGLGQSETQYF. CDR3 bases: TGTGCTAGTGGACTGGGACAGTCGGAGACCCAGTACTTC.

The chain joins TRBV10-3 to TRBJ1-4; D gene uncertain. The ends were cut back, 6 bases at V and 2 bases at J, with 7 bases in the middle. This CDR3 region has 13 residues. Germline-derived CDR1 and CDR2 are ENHRY and SYGVKD. The CDR3 sequence: CAIRGFTNEKLFF. DNA for the CDR3: TGTGCCATCAGGGGGTTCACTAATGAAAAACTGTTTTTT.

The CDR3 is CASSTGQLNSPLHF. CDR3 DNA sequence: TGTGCCAGCAGCACGGGGCAGCTCAATTCACCCCTCCACTTT. The chain couples TRBV28 to TRBJ1-6; TRBD1 might be the D (5 bases). The CDR3 is made up of 14 amino acids. Germline loops: CDR1 MDHEN, CDR2 SYDVKM. Trimming left V 6 bases short and J 7 bases short, with 13 bases between. The full variable domain, with the rest looked up from reference TRBV28 and TRBJ1-6, is DVKVTQSSRYLVKRTGEKVFLECVQDMDHENMFWYRQDPGLGLRLIYFSYDVKMKEKGDIPEGYSVSREKKERFSLILESASTNQTSMYLCASSTGQLNSPLHFGNGTRLTVT.

The gene calls are TRBV6-5 and TRBJ2-1; D gene ambiguous. This CDR3 has 14 residues. V was cut by 0 bases and J by 3 bases, with 6 bases left in between. Germline CDR1 and CDR2: MNHEY and SVGAGI. This CDR3 is CASSYSFGYNEQFF. Here the CDR3 DNA reads TGTGCCAGCAGTTACTCGTTCGGCTACAATGAGCAGTTCTTC.

This clone was seen once. This sequence joins TRBV30 and TRBJ2-7; D unresolved. The CDR3 contains 13 residues. The germline CDR1 and CDR2 sequences are GTSNPN and SVGIG (reference sequence). Trimming left V 3 bases short and J 4 bases short, with 13 bases between. In DNA, the CDR3 is TGTGCCTGGAGCTACCAGCCTACTTACGAGCAGTACTTC. Protein sequence: CAWSYQPTYEQYF.

V usage is TRBV7-9 and J usage is TRBJ2-5; D might be TRBD1 (8 bases). CDR3 length equals 16 residues. V was pared by 3 bases and J by 4 bases, with 18 bases between. Germline V CDR1 and CDR2: SEHNR, FQNEAQ (reference sequence). CDR3: CASSLRGQGGRETQYF. In DNA form, the CDR3 reads TGTGCCAGCAGCTTGCGTGGACAGGGAGGGAGAGAGACCCAGTACTTC.

The chain carries TRBV6-6 and TRBJ2-1; a possible D gene is TRBD2 (5 bases). The V end lost 7 bases, the J end lost 6 bases, and 19 bases lay between the germline ends. The CDR3 is 15 residues long. The germline gives CDR1 MNHNY, CDR2 SVGAGI (reference sequence). The CDR3 nucleotides are TGTGCCAGCAAAAGACTGAGGGAAAGAACCAATGAGCAGTTCTTC. The encoded protein is CASKRLRERTNEQFF.